This is a list of T cell receptor beta chains from one sample in a study of circulating and synovial CD4+ cells in juvenile arthritis. Data came from immunoSEQ multiplex PCR; TCRdb stores just in-frame clones and leaves some out. The top ten hold around 0.67% of the sample, which has over 30,000 clones, around 96% seen once. Material for sequencing was CD4+ T cells from blood. The source of these receptors is a human donor with juvenile idiopathic arthritis. CDR3s include the opening cysteine and the closing phenylalanine or tryptophan. The D gene is left open where the match is weak. Part of the rows lack a size; the others show once, few, many or a class for expanded clones.

CDR3nt,CDR3aa,abundance,j_gene,v_gene,d_gene
TGTGCCAGCAGACCCAACAGTGTAGGCGAGCAGCACTTC,CASRPNSVGEQHF,.,TRBJ2-7,TRBV6-5,.
TGTGCCAGCAGTCTGCCGGGACTAGCAGCCAATGAGCAGTTCTTC,CASSLPGLAANEQFF,.,TRBJ2-1,TRBV27,TRBD2
TGTGCCAGCAGCTGGGACATTCATGGCTACACCTTC,CASSWDIHGYTF,.,TRBJ1-2,TRBV5-5,.
TGTGCCAGCAGGCCTGCGGGGACAGGGTTCTCTGGAAACACCATATATTTT,CASRPAGTGFSGNTIYF,.,TRBJ1-3,TRBV28,TRBD1
TGTGCCAGCAGCTTTGGTAACGGACAGGCGAGGGCCACTGAAGCTTTCTTT,CASSFGNGQARATEAFF,.,TRBJ1-1,TRBV11-2,TRBD1
TGCGCCAGCAGCCAAGTGGTCCTAGTACGGAAGGAGACCCAGTACTTC,CASSQVVLVRKETQYF,.,TRBJ2-5,TRBV4-1,.
TGTGCCAGCAGCTTAGTATTCGGCGGGGGGAAATACGAGCAGTACTTC,CASSLVFGGGKYEQYF,.,TRBJ2-7,TRBV7-2,TRBD2
TGTGCCAGCAGCTTAGGGGGGGGAGACACTGAAGCTTTCTTT,CASSLGGGDTEAFF,.,TRBJ1-1,TRBV13,.
TGTGCCAGCAGCTTGGGGACAGGGAATTATTCACCCCTCCACTTT,CASSLGTGNYSPLHF,.,TRBJ1-6,TRBV5-4,TRBD1
TGTGCCAGCAGCGTGGGCGGGGATGTAACCGGGGAGCTGTTTTTT,CASSVGGDVTGELFF,.,TRBJ2-2,TRBV9,.
TGTGCCAGCAGTTACGGGGGGTTGACTGAAGCTTTCTTT,CASSYGGLTEAFF,.,TRBJ1-1,TRBV6-5,.
TGTGCCAGCAGTTTCCAGGGACTAGCGGGGTCCTACGAGCAGTACTTC,CASSFQGLAGSYEQYF,.,TRBJ2-7,TRBV7-2,TRBD2
.,CASSSSASGGGVNEQFF,.,TRBJ2-1,TRBV21-1,.
TGTGCCAGCAGGAGTCTTGTAGGAAACACCATATATTTT,CASRSLVGNTIYF,.,TRBJ1-3,TRBV6-6,.
TGCAGCGTGGGCAGGGGGACTAGCGGGGGTTATGCTTCAGATACGCAGTATTTT,CSVGRGTSGGYASDTQYF,.,TRBJ2-3,TRBV29-1,TRBD2
TGTGCCAGCAGTTACGCCTGGGACACCACCTACGAGCAGTACTTC,CASSYAWDTTYEQYF,.,TRBJ2-7,TRBV6-5,.
TGTGCCAGCAGTACCAGGGAAAATGAAGCTTTCTTT,CASSTRENEAFF,.,TRBJ1-1,TRBV6-6,.
TGCGCCAGCAGGGGGGCTGAGGGTGAAAAACTGTTTTTT,CASRGAEGEKLFF,.,TRBJ1-4,TRBV5-1,.
TGCAGTGCTTACAGGGACACTGAAGCTTTCTTT,CSAYRDTEAFF,.,TRBJ1-1,TRBV20-1,.
TGTGCCAGTAGTATGGTTCTAGCGGGTTCTAGCACAGATACGCAGTATTTT,CASSMVLAGSSTDTQYF,.,TRBJ2-3,TRBV19,TRBD2
TGTGCCAGCAGCTTAGGAGGGGCCAGCTATAATTCCCCCCTCCACTTT,CASSLGGASYNSPLHF,.,TRBJ1-6,TRBV13,.
TGCAGCGTTGTGGACAGGGTGTACGAGCAGTACTTC,CSVVDRVYEQYF,.,TRBJ2-7,TRBV29-1,TRBD1
TGTGCCTGGAGTGCCCTTCTAGCGGTGAATACGGAGACCCAGTACTTC,CAWSALLAVNTETQYF,.,TRBJ2-5,TRBV30,TRBD2
TGCGCCAGCAGCTCCCTACTAGCGGCCAACACCGGGGAGCTGTTTTTT,CASSSLLAANTGELFF,.,TRBJ2-2,TRBV5-1,TRBD2
TGTGCCAGCAGCTTAGATTACACCACCAGCCAAGAGACCCAGTACTTC,CASSLDYTTSQETQYF,.,TRBJ2-5,TRBV7-9,.
TGCGCCAGCAGCCAAGGTAGGGTCAGGGGACCACGATACAATGAGCAGTTCTTC,CASSQGRVRGPRYNEQFF,.,TRBJ2-1,TRBV4-1,.
TGTGCCAGCAGTTTACGGGGGGCGGGACGACTCTATGGCTACACCTTC,CASSLRGAGRLYGYTF,.,TRBJ1-2,TRBV27,.
TGTGCCAGCAGCGTCAGGGGCCCGTCGGGCTACACCTTC,CASSVRGPSGYTF,.,TRBJ1-2,TRBV9,.
TGCGCCAGCAGCCAAGCGGTCATCGGACAGCCATCACAGGAGACCCAGTACTTC,CASSQAVIGQPSQETQYF,.,TRBJ2-5,TRBV4-1,.
TGTGCCAGCAGTACAGGGGGGGCACACAATGAGCAGTTCTTC,CASSTGGAHNEQFF,.,TRBJ2-1,TRBV2,.
TGTGCCAGCAGGGCCTCGATACCGAATGAGCAGTTCTTC,CASRASIPNEQFF,.,TRBJ2-1,TRBV2,.
TGTGCCAGTAGTATTCGACTAGCGGATTACAATGAGCAGTTCTTC,CASSIRLADYNEQFF,.,TRBJ2-1,TRBV19,TRBD2
TGTGCCAGCAGCCGGGACAGGGGGCTTGACACTGAAGCTTTCTTT,CASSRDRGLDTEAFF,once,TRBJ1-1,TRBV9,TRBD1
TGCGCCAGCAGCTTGGTTGGGGGAGGAGAAAAACTGTTTTTT,CASSLVGGGEKLFF,.,TRBJ1-4,TRBV5-1,.
TGTGCCAGCAGCTGGGGACAGACACAACTTACTAATAATTCACCCCTCCACTTT,CASSWGQTQLTNNSPLHF,.,TRBJ1-6,TRBV5-4,TRBD1
TGTGCCAGCAGTTTGAAGCACGAGCAGTACTTC,CASSLKHEQYF,few,TRBJ2-7,TRBV5-8,.